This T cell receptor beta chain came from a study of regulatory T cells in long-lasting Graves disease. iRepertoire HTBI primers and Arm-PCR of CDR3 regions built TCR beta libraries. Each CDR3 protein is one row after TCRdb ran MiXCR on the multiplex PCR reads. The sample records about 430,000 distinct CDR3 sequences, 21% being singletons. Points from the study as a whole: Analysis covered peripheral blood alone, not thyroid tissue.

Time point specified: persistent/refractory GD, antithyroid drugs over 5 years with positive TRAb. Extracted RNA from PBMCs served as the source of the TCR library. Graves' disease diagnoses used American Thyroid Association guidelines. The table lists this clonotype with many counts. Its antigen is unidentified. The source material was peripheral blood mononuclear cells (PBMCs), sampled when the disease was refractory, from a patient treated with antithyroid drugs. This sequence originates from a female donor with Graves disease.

As DNA, the CDR3 is TGTGCCACCAGCAAGGGGGCGGCCCCGTACGAGCAGTACTTC. It is translated as CATSKGAAPYEQYF. The rearrangement uses TRBV15 and TRBJ2-7, with 7 positions matching TRBD1. Germline V gene lookup returns CDR1 LNHNV and CDR2 YYDKDF (reference sequence). The CDR3 length is 14 residues. J gave up 4 bases and V 4 bases, and 7 bases lay outside the gene matches.